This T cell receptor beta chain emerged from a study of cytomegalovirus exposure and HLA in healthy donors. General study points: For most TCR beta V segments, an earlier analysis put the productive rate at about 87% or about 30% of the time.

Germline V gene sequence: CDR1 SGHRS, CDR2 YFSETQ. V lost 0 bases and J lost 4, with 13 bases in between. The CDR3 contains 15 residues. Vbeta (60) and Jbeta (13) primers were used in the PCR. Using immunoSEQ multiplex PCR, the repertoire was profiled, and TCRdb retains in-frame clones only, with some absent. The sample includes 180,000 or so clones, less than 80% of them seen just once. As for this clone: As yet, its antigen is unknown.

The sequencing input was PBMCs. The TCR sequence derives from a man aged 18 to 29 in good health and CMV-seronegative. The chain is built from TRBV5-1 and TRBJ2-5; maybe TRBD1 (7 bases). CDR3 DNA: TGCGCCAGCAGCTTGGCCGGGACAGCGGGAGAGACCCAGTACTTC. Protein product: CASSLAGTAGETQYF.